The next 3 T cell receptor beta chains were all read from a single sample in a study of identifying expanded T cells in peripheral blood. Generated by immunoSEQ multiplex PCR, the TCRdb table keeps only in-frame clones and is missing some. The sample lists about 97,000 clones, roughly nine tenths seen once, with 15% to 20% in the top ten. Source material: blood. Every receptor here comes from a person aged 18 to 75 in good health.

In this sample, this clone turned up once. The rearrangement joins TRBV6-1 to TRBJ1-1, with 7 bases aligning to TRBD1. J lost 8 bases, V lost 6 bases, and 9 bases had no gene match. This CDR3 contains 13 residues. Per the germline V gene, CDR1 is MNHNS and CDR2 is SASEGT. The CDR3, as DNA: TGTGCCAGCAGAATATCCGGGACAGTCGAAGCTTTCTTT. This translates into CASRISGTVEAFF.

J is TRBJ1-5 and V is TRBV28, with D unclear. Germline lookup yields CDR1 MDHEN and CDR2 SYDVKM. V lost 2 bases and J lost 8, with 16 bases in between. CDR3 length: 15 amino acids. DNA for the CDR3: TGTGCCAGCAGTTTAACATCCTCCGCGGAAGAGCCCCAGCATTTT. Translated: CASSLTSSAEEPQHF.

The chain uses TRBV7-2 and TRBJ2-5; 12 bases fit TRBD2. After removal of 2 bases from V and 6 bases from J, the junction contained 13 bases not matched to a gene. Germline assignment: CDR1 SGHTA and CDR2 FQGNSA. The CDR3 consists of 18 residues. The CDR3 loop is CASSLSPSGGAGIKTQYF. The CDR3 nucleotides read TGTGCCAGCAGCTTATCCCCTAGCGGGGGGGCCGGTATAAAGACCCAGTACTTC. Full variable domain (missing parts from reference TRBV7-2 and TRBJ2-5): GAGVSQSPSNKVTEKGKDVELRCDPISGHTALYWYRQSLGQGLEFLIYFQGNSAPDKSGLPSDRFSAERTGGSVSTLTIQRTQQEDSAVYLCASSLSPSGGAGIKTQYFGPGTRLLVL.